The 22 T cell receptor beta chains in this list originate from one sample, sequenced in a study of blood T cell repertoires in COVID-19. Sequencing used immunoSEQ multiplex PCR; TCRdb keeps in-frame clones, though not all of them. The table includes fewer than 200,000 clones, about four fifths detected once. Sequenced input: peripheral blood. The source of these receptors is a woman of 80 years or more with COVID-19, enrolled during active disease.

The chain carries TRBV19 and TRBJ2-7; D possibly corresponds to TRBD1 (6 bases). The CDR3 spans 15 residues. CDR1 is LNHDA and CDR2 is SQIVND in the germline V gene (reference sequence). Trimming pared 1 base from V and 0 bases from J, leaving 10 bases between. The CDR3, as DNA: TGTGCCAGTAGTATAGCACAGGGTAGCTCCTACGAGCAGTACTTC. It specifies CASSIAQGSSYEQYF.

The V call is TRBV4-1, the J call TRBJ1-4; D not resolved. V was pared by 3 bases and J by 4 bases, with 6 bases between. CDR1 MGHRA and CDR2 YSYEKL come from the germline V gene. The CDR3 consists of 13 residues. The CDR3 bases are TGCGCCAGCAGCCAGTCGGTTAATGAAAAACTGTTTTTT. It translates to CASSQSVNEKLFF.

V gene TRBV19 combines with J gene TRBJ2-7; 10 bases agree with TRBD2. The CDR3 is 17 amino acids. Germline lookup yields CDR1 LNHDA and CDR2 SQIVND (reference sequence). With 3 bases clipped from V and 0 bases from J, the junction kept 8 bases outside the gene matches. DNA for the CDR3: TGTGCCAGTAGTATCGATGCCCGGACTAGCGGCTCCTACGAGCAGTACTTC. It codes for CASSIDARTSGSYEQYF. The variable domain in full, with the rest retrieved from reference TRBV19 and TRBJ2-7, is DGGITQSPKYLFRKEGQNVTLSCEQNLNHDAMYWYRQDPGQGLRLIYYSQIVNDFQKGDIAEGYSVSREKKESFPLTVTSAQKNPTAFYLCASSIDARTSGSYEQYFGPGTRLTVT.

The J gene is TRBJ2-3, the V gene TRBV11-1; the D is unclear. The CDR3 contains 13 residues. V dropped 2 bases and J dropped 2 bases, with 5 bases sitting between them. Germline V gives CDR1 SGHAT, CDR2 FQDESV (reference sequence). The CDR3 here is CASSLQDTDTQYF. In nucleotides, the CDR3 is TGTGCCAGCAGCTTACAGGACACAGATACGCAGTATTTT.

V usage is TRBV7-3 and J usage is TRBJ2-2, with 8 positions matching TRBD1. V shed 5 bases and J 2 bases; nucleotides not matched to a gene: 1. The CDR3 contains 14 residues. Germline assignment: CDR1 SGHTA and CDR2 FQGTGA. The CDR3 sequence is CASSPGGNTGELFF. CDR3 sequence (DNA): TGTGCCAGCAGCCCAGGGGGCAACACCGGGGAGCTGTTTTTT.

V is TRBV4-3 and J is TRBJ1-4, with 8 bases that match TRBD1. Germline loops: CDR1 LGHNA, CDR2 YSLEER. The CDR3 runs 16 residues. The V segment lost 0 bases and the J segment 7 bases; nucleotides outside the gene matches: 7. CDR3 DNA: TGCGCCAGCAGCCAAGAGTGGCAGGGGGCGGGTGAAAAACTGTTTTTT. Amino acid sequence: CASSQEWQGAGEKLFF.

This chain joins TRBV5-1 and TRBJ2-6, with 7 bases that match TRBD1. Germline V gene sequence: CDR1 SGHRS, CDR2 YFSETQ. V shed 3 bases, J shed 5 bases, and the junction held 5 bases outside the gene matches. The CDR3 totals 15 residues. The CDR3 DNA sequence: TGCGCCAGCAGCTACGGACAGGCCTGGGCCAACGTCCTGACTTTC. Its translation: CASSYGQAWANVLTF.

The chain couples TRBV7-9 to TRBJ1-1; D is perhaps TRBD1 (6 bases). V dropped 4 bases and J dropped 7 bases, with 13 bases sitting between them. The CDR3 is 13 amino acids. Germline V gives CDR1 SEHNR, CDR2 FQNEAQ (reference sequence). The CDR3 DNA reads TGTGCCAGCAGCTCCGGACAGCCGCTTGAAGCTTTCTTT. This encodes CASSSGQPLEAFF.

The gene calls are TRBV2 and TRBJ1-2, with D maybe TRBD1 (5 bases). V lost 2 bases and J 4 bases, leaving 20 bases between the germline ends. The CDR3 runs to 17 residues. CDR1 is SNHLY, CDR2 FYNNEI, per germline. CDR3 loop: CASSETQGRAGGYGYTF. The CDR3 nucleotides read TGTGCCAGCAGTGAAACCCAGGGAAGGGCCGGGGGCTATGGCTACACCTTC.

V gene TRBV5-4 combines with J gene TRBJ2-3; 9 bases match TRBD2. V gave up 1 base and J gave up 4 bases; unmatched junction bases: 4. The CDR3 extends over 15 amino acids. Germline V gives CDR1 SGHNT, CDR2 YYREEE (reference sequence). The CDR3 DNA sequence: TGTGCCAGCAGCTTGCCTAGCGGGGACGCAGATACGCAGTATTTT. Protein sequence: CASSLPSGDADTQYF.

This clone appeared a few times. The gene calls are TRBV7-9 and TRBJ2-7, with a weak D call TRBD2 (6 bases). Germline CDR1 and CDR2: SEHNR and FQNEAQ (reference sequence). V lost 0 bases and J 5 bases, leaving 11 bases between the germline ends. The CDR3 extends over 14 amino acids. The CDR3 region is CASSLAAGWHEQYF. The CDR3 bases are TGTGCCAGCAGCTTAGCAGCGGGTTGGCACGAGCAGTACTTC.

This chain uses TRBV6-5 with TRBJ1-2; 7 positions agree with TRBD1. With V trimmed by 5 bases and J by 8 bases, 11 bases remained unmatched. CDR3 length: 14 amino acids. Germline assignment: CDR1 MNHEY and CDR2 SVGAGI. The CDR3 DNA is TGTGCCAGCAGTCCCCGCAGGGACAGTCACGGCTACACCTTC. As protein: CASSPRRDSHGYTF.

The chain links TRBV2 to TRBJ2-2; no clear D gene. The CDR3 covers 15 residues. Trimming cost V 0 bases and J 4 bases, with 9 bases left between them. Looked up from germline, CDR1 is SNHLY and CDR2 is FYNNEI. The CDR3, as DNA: TGTGCCAGCAGTGAAGCGCTTTCCGGCACCGGGGAGCTGTTTTTT. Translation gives CASSEALSGTGELFF.

In nucleotides, the CDR3 is TGTGCCAGCAGCTTAGCGGGAGGGTCGAACATTCAGTACTTC. Protein product: CASSLAGGSNIQYF. The chain combines TRBV11-2 with TRBJ2-4; 8 bases agree with TRBD2. CDR3 size: 14 residues. Germline assignment: CDR1 SGHAT and CDR2 FQNNGV. V lost 1 base, J lost 7 bases, and 3 bases stayed unmatched.

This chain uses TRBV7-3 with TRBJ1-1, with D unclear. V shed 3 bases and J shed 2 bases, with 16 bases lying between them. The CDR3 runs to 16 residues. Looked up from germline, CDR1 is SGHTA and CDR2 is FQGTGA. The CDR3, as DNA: TGTGCCAGCAGCTTGTCGAGGGATTCCTTTAACACTGAAGCTTTCTTT. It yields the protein CASSLSRDSFNTEAFF. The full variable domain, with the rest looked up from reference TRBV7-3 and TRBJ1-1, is GAGVSQTPSNKVTEKGKYVELRCDPISGHTALYWYRQSLGQGPEFLIYFQGTGAADDSGLPNDRFFAVRPEGSVSTLKIQRTERGDSAVYLCASSLSRDSFNTEAFFGQGTRLTVV.

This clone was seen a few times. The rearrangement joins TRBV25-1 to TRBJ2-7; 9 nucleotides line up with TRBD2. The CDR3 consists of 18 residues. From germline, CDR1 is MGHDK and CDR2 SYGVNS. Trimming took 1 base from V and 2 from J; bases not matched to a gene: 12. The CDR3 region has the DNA TGTGCCAGCAGTGAATCCTGGTTGGCTAGCGGGGAGACCTACGAGCAGTACTTC. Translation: CASSESWLASGETYEQYF.

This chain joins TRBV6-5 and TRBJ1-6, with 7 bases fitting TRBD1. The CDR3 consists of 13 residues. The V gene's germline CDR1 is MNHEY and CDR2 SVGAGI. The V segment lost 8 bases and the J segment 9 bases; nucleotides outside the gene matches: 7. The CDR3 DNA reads TGTGCCAGCTGCCGGGACAGCTTTTCACCCCTCCACTTT. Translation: CASCRDSFSPLHF.

The CDR3 bases are TGTGCCAGCAGCCAAGAGCGGTGGGTCGGGGAGACCCAGTACTTC. Protein: CASSQERWVGETQYF. V is TRBV3-1 (or the pseudogene TRBV3-2) and J is TRBJ2-5, with D unclear. V was cut by 0 bases and J by 5 bases, with 13 bases left in between. The CDR3 is 15 amino acids. Germline V gene sequence: CDR1 LGHDT, CDR2 YNNKEL (reference sequence).

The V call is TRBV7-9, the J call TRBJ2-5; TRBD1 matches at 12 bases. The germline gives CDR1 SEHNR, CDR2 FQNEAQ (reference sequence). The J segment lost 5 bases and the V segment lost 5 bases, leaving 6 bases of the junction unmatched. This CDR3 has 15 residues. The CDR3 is CASSGGTGGRETQYF. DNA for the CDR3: TGTGCCAGCAGCGGAGGGACAGGGGGCAGGGAGACCCAGTACTTC.

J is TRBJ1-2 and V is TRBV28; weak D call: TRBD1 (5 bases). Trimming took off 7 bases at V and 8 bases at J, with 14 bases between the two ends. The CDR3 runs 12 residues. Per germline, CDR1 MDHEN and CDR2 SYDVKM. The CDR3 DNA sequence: TGTGCCAGCAATCAAGGACAACTCGGCTACACCTTC. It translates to CASNQGQLGYTF.

The CDR3 sequence: CASSLGQAVGYGYTF. In nucleotides, the CDR3 is TGCGCCAGCAGCTTGGGACAGGCGGTCGGCTATGGCTACACCTTC. The chain combines TRBV5-1 with TRBJ1-2; weak D call: TRBD1 (6 bases). The CDR3 spans 15 residues. Germline CDR1 reads SGHRS; CDR2 reads YFSETQ. V lost 0 bases and J lost 4, with 13 bases in between.

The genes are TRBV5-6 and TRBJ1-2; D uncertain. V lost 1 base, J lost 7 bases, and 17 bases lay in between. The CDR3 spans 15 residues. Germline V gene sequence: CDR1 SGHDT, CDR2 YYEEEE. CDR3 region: CASSLLTSRPAGYTF. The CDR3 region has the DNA TGTGCCAGCAGCTTGTTAACTAGCAGGCCCGCTGGCTACACCTTC.